A single count supports the clone carrying this T cell receptor (beta chain). Its specificity is unknown. The table came from immunoSEQ multiplex PCR; TCRdb's copy has only in-frame clones and leaves some out. Found here are about 94,000 clones, about 91% of them singletons; the top ten hold over 0.4%. This sample stems from a study of graft-versus-host responses after intestinal transplantation. Study overall: All recipients got anti-thymocyte globulin induction, then tacrolimus and steroids for roughly three years.

Findings of the study overall: Analysis identified GvH clones in recipient marrow, with some appearing first in ileum or blood. Individuals who had graft-donor T cell macrochimerism had allografts that showed high graft-versus-host to host-versus-graft clonal ratios.

Unmatched junction bases numbered 3, after V lost 2 bases and J lost 1 base. This CDR3 region has 14 residues. Per the germline V gene, CDR1 is SGHRS and CDR2 is YFSETQ. The specimen was unstimulated CD8+ T cells sorted from spleen or lymph node cells, collected before intestinal transplant. The chain is built from TRBV5-1 and TRBJ2-7; 7 positions match TRBD2. The receptor was derived from a human donor who received an intestinal transplant. The CDR3 loop reads CASSFWEGSYEQYF. CDR3 DNA sequence: TGCGCCAGCAGCTTTTGGGAGGGATCCTACGAGCAGTACTTC.